This T cell receptor beta chain is from a study of blood T cell repertoires in COVID-19. The CDR3 covers 11 residues. With 8 bases removed from V and 7 bases from J, the gap between germline ends came to 11 bases. Germline CDR1 is MNHEY and CDR2 is SVGAGI. This clone was seen a few times. Clones were read by immunoSEQ multiplex PCR, and TCRdb kept only the in-frame ones, dropping some. The sample carries approximately 290,000 clones, 89% recorded once. This sequence originates from a woman aged 60-70 years with acute or convalescent COVID-19. Sequenced sample: peripheral blood. J is TRBJ1-2 and V is TRBV6-5, with D unclear. In DNA form, the CDR3 reads TGTGCCAGCTTTGAGGGTGGTGGCTACACCTTC. Translated, it gives CASFEGGGYTF.